This entry lists 16 T cell receptor beta chains sequenced from one sample in a study of T cells in Graves' hyperthyroidism and ophthalmopathy. Researchers amplified the TCR beta CDR3 regions from RNA transcripts. A first-round RT-PCR of the TCR CDR3 used the HTBI primer set. Via MiXCR, TCRdb re-called the multiplex PCR reads, giving one row per CDR3 protein. The sample holds approximately 620,000 distinct CDR3 sequences; approximately 15% are singletons and the top ten take roughly 3.5%. The material sequenced was blood. The receptors stem from a middle-aged woman with Graves' ophthalmopathy.

CDR3 nucleotide sequence: TGTGCCAGCAAAAAGAGCTCTGGGGCCAACGTCCTGACTTTC. It specifies CASKKSSGANVLTF. The chain has TRBV11-2 and TRBJ2-6; no definite D call. Germline CDR1 reads SGHAT; CDR2 reads FQNNGV. V lost 7 bases, J lost 0 bases, and 7 bases lay in between. The length of the CDR3 is 14 residues.

This clonotype was seen many times. The chain uses TRBV12-3 or TRBV12-4 and TRBJ1-2; maybe TRBD1 (5 bases). The V and J ends lost 4 bases and 8 bases respectively, with 14 bases between them. The CDR3 has 13 residues. CDR3 sequence reads: CASSSGLVGGYTF. The CDR3 DNA reads as TGTGCCAGCAGTTCGGGGCTCGTTGGGGGCTACACCTTC.

This clonotype came up many times. The V gene is TRBV28, the J gene TRBJ2-1; TRBD2 agrees at 7 bases. V dropped 3 bases and J dropped 8; count of bases not matched to a gene: 10. The CDR3 is made up of 15 amino acids. From germline, CDR1 is MDHEN and CDR2 SYDVKM. The CDR3 spells CASSFSGNREDEQFF. In DNA, the CDR3 is TGTGCCAGCAGTTTCAGCGGGAACCGAGAAGATGAGCAGTTCTTC.

This clonotype was picked up many times. CDR3 residues: CASSLATTDTQYF. The CDR3 nucleotides are TGTGCCAGCAGCTTAGCAACTACAGATACGCAGTATTTT. The chain couples TRBV7-9 to TRBJ2-3; D uncertain. Trimming cost V 0 bases and J 3 bases, with 4 bases left between them. The germline gives CDR1 SEHNR, CDR2 FQNEAQ (reference sequence). This CDR3 spans 13 amino acids.

For the CDR3, the DNA is TGTGCCAGTATGTCACAGGGGGTAAATTCACCCCTCCACTTT. It is translated as CASMSQGVNSPLHF. V is TRBV19 and J is TRBJ1-6; 8 bases line up with TRBD1. The CDR3 has 14 residues. Germline-derived CDR1 and CDR2 are LNHDA and SQIVND (reference sequence). V lost 7 bases, J lost 7 bases, and 6 bases stayed unmatched.

The J gene is TRBJ1-5, the V gene TRBV27; TRBD1 is a possible D gene (6 bases). This CDR3 has 13 residues. Trimming stripped 6 bases from V and 7 bases from J, with 13 bases between. Looked up from germline, CDR1 is MNHEY and CDR2 is SMNVEV (reference sequence). The DNA of the CDR3 is TGTGCCAGCAGCGAGTCAGGGGCCCAGCCCCAGCATTTT. Translation: CASSESGAQPQHF.

The rearrangement uses TRBV20-1 and TRBJ1-3, with D perhaps matching TRBD1 (5 bases). Germline V CDR1 and CDR2: DFQATT, SNEGSKA (reference sequence). The CDR3 totals 13 residues. Trimming removed 5 bases from V and 2 bases from J, with 10 bases in between. The CDR3 region has the DNA TGCAGTGCTTCAGGGTCCCCTGGAAACACCATATATTTT. It codes for CSASGSPGNTIYF.

This clonotype appeared many times. The chain has TRBV6-2 or TRBV6-3 and TRBJ1-1, with D unresolved. V was pared by 5 bases and J by 1 base, with 11 bases between. CDR1 is MNHEY, CDR2 SVGEGT, per germline. This CDR3 comprises 14 residues. DNA of the CDR3: TGTGCCAGCAGTCCCAGACCAGGGAACACTGAAGCTTTCTTT. Its translation is CASSPRPGNTEAFF.

This clonotype was seen ten or more times. V usage is TRBV5-5 and J usage is TRBJ2-1; the D is unclear. The CDR3 consists of 15 residues. Trimming shortened V by 4 bases and J by 0 bases, and 11 bases separated the two germline ends. The germline gives CDR1 SGHKS, CDR2 YYEKEE (reference sequence). CDR3 coding DNA: TGTGCCAGCAGCCGGACGGATAGCTCCTACAATGAGCAGTTCTTC. This codes for CASSRTDSSYNEQFF.

There are many counts of this clonotype. The CDR3 protein is CASSLVLLGQGGGTQYF. CDR3 nucleotides: TGTGCCAGCAGCTTAGTGTTGCTGGGACAGGGGGGGGGGACCCAGTACTTC. This chain uses TRBV7-2 with TRBJ2-5, with TRBD1 matching 11 bases. The germline CDR1 and CDR2 sequences are SGHTA and FQGNSA. This CDR3 comprises 17 residues. V trimming: 1 base; J trimming: 7 bases; junction bases outside the gene matches: 11.

This clonotype was seen ten or more times. One junction end disagrees with the germline gene, perhaps due to a read error. The CDR3 loop reads CASSLALLAGGLNEQFF. The CDR3 DNA reads as TGTGCCAGCAGTTTAGCCCTACTAGCGGGGGGGCTCAATGAGCAGTTCTTC. The gene calls are TRBV7-8 and TRBJ2-1; 13 bases align to TRBD2. Germline assignment: CDR1 SGHVS and CDR2 FQNEAQ. There are 17 residues in the CDR3. The full variable domain, its missing parts supplied by reference TRBV7-8 and TRBJ2-1, is GAGVSQSPRYKVAKRGQDVALRCDPISGHVSLFWYQQALGQGPEFLTYFQNEAQLDKSGLPSDRFFAERPEGSVSTLKIQRTQQEDSAVYLCASSLALLAGGLNEQFFGPGTRLTVL.

Only a few counts were recorded for this clonotype. The chain links TRBV19 to TRBJ2-4; weak D call: TRBD2 (6 bases). The V gene's germline CDR1 is LNHDA and CDR2 SQIVND (reference sequence). Trimming removed 3 bases at V and 4 bases at J, with 13 bases between. This CDR3 is built from 15 residues. CDR3 DNA: TGTGCCAGTAGTATCAGTAGCGGTGGAAAAAACATTCAGTACTTC. Its protein is CASSISSGGKNIQYF.

This clonotype was recorded at least ten times. This chain links TRBV2 with TRBJ2-5; a weak D match, TRBD1 (5 bases). CDR3 length: 13 amino acids. Germline values: CDR1 SNHLY, CDR2 FYNNEI. With 6 bases removed from V and 0 bases from J, the gap between germline ends came to 8 bases. This CDR3 reads CASRYRHQETQYF. The DNA for the CDR3 is TGTGCCAGCAGGTACAGGCACCAAGAGACCCAGTACTTC.

In this sample, this clonotype turned up many times. The genes are TRBV11-1 and TRBJ2-5; TRBD2 matches at 10 bases. The germline CDR1 and CDR2 sequences are SGHAT and FQDESV (reference sequence). This CDR3 spans 17 amino acids. Losses at the gene ends were 1 base for V and 2 bases for J; bases not matched to a gene: 7. Written as DNA, the CDR3 is TGTGCCAGCAGCTTAGGGAGTTCGGGACTAGCGCAAGAGACCCAGTACTTC. It codes for CASSLGSSGLAQETQYF. The full variable domain, completed using reference TRBV11-1 and TRBJ2-5, is EAEVAQSPRYKITEKSQAVAFWCDPISGHATLYWYRQILGQGPELLVQFQDESVVDDSQLPKDRFSAERLKGVDSTLKIQPAELGDSAMYLCASSLGSSGLAQETQYFGPGTRLLVL.

In its sample, this clonotype was seen a few times. This rearrangement joins TRBV4-2 to TRBJ1-4; 8 bases are shared with TRBD1. The ends lost 0 bases at V and 8 bases at J; junction bases unmatched: 5. Germline V gene data show CDR1 as LGHNA and CDR2 as YNFKEQ. CDR3 length: 15 residues. The CDR3 reads CASSQEGQGWEKLFF. The CDR3 bases are TGTGCCAGCAGCCAAGAAGGACAGGGTTGGGAAAAACTGTTTTTT.

This clonotype was seen many times. The chain combines TRBV30 with TRBJ1-4; possible D gene TRBD1, 5 bases. The length of the CDR3 is 14 residues. Germline CDR1 GTSNPN, CDR2 SVGIG (reference sequence). Trimming pared 1 base from V and 2 bases from J, leaving 8 bases between. CDR3: CAWSAGLTNEKLFF. CDR3 nucleotides: TGTGCCTGGAGTGCGGGACTGACTAATGAAAAACTGTTTTTT.